This passage covers 9 T cell receptor beta chains from one sample sequenced in a study of T cells after yellow fever vaccination. TCRdb fed the 5' RACE reads into MiXCR, producing one record per CDR3 protein. This table holds around 300,000 distinct CDR3 sequences, 10% to 15% found once. The input for sequencing was CD4+ T cells sorted from PBMCs, taken 45 days after the yellow fever booster vaccination. Source of these receptors: a young man who received the YFV17D yellow fever vaccine.

This sequence joins TRBV20-1 and TRBJ2-1; 8 positions match TRBD2. Per the germline V gene, CDR1 is DFQATT and CDR2 is SNEGSKA (reference sequence). V was clipped by 5 bases and J by 3 bases; unmatched bases: 6. The CDR3 is 14 residues long. In DNA, the CDR3 is TGCAGTGCTGGAACTAGCGGCTACTACAATGAGCAGTTCTTC. This encodes CSAGTSGYYNEQFF.

The V call is TRBV20-1, the J call TRBJ2-5; 9 bases match TRBD2. The CDR3 has 14 residues. CDR1 DFQATT and CDR2 SNEGSKA come from the germline V gene (reference sequence). The CDR3 DNA reads as TGCAGCGCCCGCCCCCCACTAGCGGGAGAGACCCAGTACTTC. Translation: CSARPPLAGETQYF.

This chain joins TRBV7-9 and TRBJ1-4; 8 nucleotides match TRBD1. The CDR3 extends over 12 amino acids. CDR1 is SEHNR, CDR2 FQNEAQ, per germline (reference sequence). The V gene end was trimmed by 6 bases and the J gene end by 7 bases; junction bases not matched to a gene: 1. The CDR3 spells CASRTGGEKLFF. The CDR3 DNA is TGTGCCAGCAGAACAGGGGGTGAAAAACTGTTTTTT.

This chain links TRBV20-1 with TRBJ1-6; D not resolved. V was pared by 1 base and J by 7 bases, with 5 bases between. CDR3 length: 12 amino acids. Germline V lookup: CDR1 DFQATT, CDR2 SNEGSKA (reference sequence). In nucleotides, the CDR3 is TGCAGTGCTAGAGCTCCGAATTCACCCCTCCACTTT. Protein product: CSARAPNSPLHF.

The genes are TRBV5-1 and TRBJ1-1; D ambiguous. Germline V gene lookup returns CDR1 SGHRS and CDR2 YFSETQ. The V gene lost 0 bases and the J gene lost 4 bases, with 13 bases spanning the gap. This CDR3 spans 15 amino acids. CDR3 amino acids: CASSLATGFRTEAFF. CDR3 nucleotide sequence: TGCGCCAGCAGCTTGGCCACGGGGTTCCGCACTGAAGCTTTCTTT.

CDR3 in DNA: TGTGCCAGCAGCGCCAGACAGGGGGCTACTGAAGCTTTCTTT. Translated: CASSARQGATEAFF. V gene TRBV7-2 combines with J gene TRBJ1-1; 10 nucleotides match TRBD1. Trimming removed 5 bases from V and 5 bases from J; junction bases left unmatched: 5. The CDR3 has 14 residues. Germline CDR1 SGHTA, CDR2 FQGNSA.

The gene calls are TRBV7-9 and TRBJ2-3; 8 positions match TRBD2. The CDR3 is 15 amino acids. The germline V gene encodes CDR1 SEHNR and CDR2 FQNEAQ (reference sequence). V was clipped by 3 bases and J by 6 bases; unmatched bases: 8. The CDR3 here is CASSLALAGVDTQYF. DNA of the CDR3: TGTGCCAGCAGCTTGGCGCTAGCGGGTGTGGATACGCAGTATTTT. Full variable domain (missing parts from reference TRBV7-9 and TRBJ2-3): DTGVSQNPRHKITKRGQNVTFRCDPISEHNRLYWYRQTLGQGPEFLTYFQNEAQLEKSRLLSDRFSAERPKGSFSTLEIQRTEQGDSAMYLCASSLALAGVDTQYFGPGTRLTVL.

Here the CDR3 reads CASRTVTGGSEQYF. CDR3 sequence (DNA): TGTGCCAGCAGGACTGTAACTGGAGGGAGCGAGCAGTACTTC. The V gene is TRBV5-6, the J gene TRBJ2-7; D perhaps matches TRBD2 (6 bases). The germline V and J ends were trimmed by 5 bases and 6 bases, with 18 bases remaining between them. The CDR3 is 14 residues long. Per germline, CDR1 SGHDT and CDR2 YYEEEE.

This clonotype was found many times. The junction differs from germline at one of its ends, possibly a read error. The J gene is TRBJ1-5, the V gene TRBV7-9, with 7 bases identical to TRBD1. This CDR3 has 12 residues. The V gene's germline CDR1 is SEHNR and CDR2 FQNEAQ (reference sequence). CDR3 in amino acids: CASSLGGQPQHF. CDR3 nucleotide sequence: TGTGCCAGCAGTTTAGGGGGCCAGCCCCAGCATTTT.